The 18 T cell receptor beta chains below come from one sample, sequenced in a study of OX40 agonist ivuxolimab in advanced cancers. The repertoire was sequenced with immunoSEQ multiplex PCR; TCRdb's copy has only in-frame clones and lacks some. This table has around 70,000 clones, more than 75% appearing once. Specimen: CD4+ or CD8+ T cells sorted from blood, collected in a trial of the OX40 agonist ivuxolimab. The receptor source for this set is an adult with an advanced solid tumor such as melanoma, head and neck, liver or kidney cancer.

The chain carries TRBV7-8 and TRBJ2-1; D possibly corresponds to TRBD2 (6 bases). Trimming pared 5 bases from V and 0 bases from J, leaving 17 bases between. This CDR3 region has 17 residues. Per germline, CDR1 SGHVS and CDR2 FQNEAQ. The CDR3 is CASSLEVRGSSYNEQFF. Here the CDR3 DNA reads TGTGCCAGCAGCCTAGAGGTTCGGGGGAGCTCCTACAATGAGCAGTTCTTC.

The rearrangement joins TRBV6-5 to TRBJ2-7; unclear D gene. This CDR3 comprises 14 residues. Germline values: CDR1 MNHEY, CDR2 SVGAGI. V dropped 2 bases and J dropped 0 bases, with 8 bases sitting between them. The CDR3, as DNA: TGTGCCAGCAGTTACGACCGCGGCTCCTACGAGCAGTACTTC. The encoded protein is CASSYDRGSYEQYF.

To note about this clone: Different DNA sequences within this sample yield the same CDR3. The V call is TRBV6-5, the J call TRBJ1-1; D might be TRBD1 (6 bases). Germline V gene lookup returns CDR1 MNHEY and CDR2 SVGAGI. With 4 bases removed from V and 5 bases from J, the gap between germline ends came to 14 bases. This CDR3 contains 14 residues. In DNA form, the CDR3 reads TGTGCCAGCAGTTCCAGGGGTAGGGGGACTGAAGCTTTCTTT. This codes for CASSSRGRGTEAFF.

In this sample, this clone turned up once. The gene calls are TRBV18 and TRBJ1-4, with a weak D call TRBD1 (6 bases). Germline CDR1 KGHSH, CDR2 LQKENI. The CDR3 extends over 14 amino acids. The V end was cut by 4 bases, the J end by 8 bases, with 14 bases between. CDR3 sequence reads: CASSLQGEREKLFF. The CDR3 DNA reads TGTGCCAGCTCACTACAGGGCGAGCGCGAAAAACTGTTTTTT. The full variable domain, with the rest looked up from reference TRBV18 and TRBJ1-4, is NAGVMQNPRHLVRRRGQEARLRCSPMKGHSHVYWYRQLPEEGLKFMVYLQKENIIDESGMPKERFSAEFPKEGPSILRIQQVVRGDSAAYFCASSLQGEREKLFFGSGTQLSVL.

The V and J genes are TRBV29-1 and TRBJ1-2, with D perhaps matching TRBD1 (5 bases). The CDR3 consists of 12 residues. Per the germline V gene, CDR1 is SQVTM and CDR2 is ANQGSEA. The CDR3, as DNA: TGCACTATCGGGGGGGGTGACTATGGCTACACCTTC. As protein: CTIGGGDYGYTF.

This sequence joins TRBV5-1 and TRBJ2-1; 10 bases line up with TRBD2. Germline values: CDR1 SGHRS, CDR2 YFSETQ. This CDR3 contains 15 residues. V dropped 5 bases and J dropped 6; count of bases not matched to a gene: 8. CDR3 sequence reads: CASSPLAGAPNEQFF. DNA of the CDR3: TGCGCCAGCAGTCCCCTAGCGGGGGCCCCCAATGAGCAGTTCTTC.

CDR3 protein: CASTGDSFYGYTF. CDR3 coding DNA: TGTGCCAGCACTGGGGACAGCTTCTATGGCTACACCTTC. The rearrangement uses TRBV7-9 and TRBJ1-2; 7 bases fit TRBD1. CDR1 is SEHNR, CDR2 FQNEAQ, per germline (reference sequence). This CDR3 region has 13 residues. The V segment lost 7 bases and the J segment 4 bases; nucleotides outside the gene matches: 6.

The V call is TRBV10-3, the J call TRBJ2-1, with 14 bases fitting TRBD2. The length of the CDR3 is 16 residues. The V and J ends lost 8 bases and 1 base, in that order; junction bases with no gene match: 4. Germline CDR1 reads ENHRY; CDR2 reads SYGVKD. CDR3 DNA sequence: TGTGCCATCTCTGGGACTAGCGGGAGTTCCTACAATGAGCAGTTCTTC. Its translation: CAISGTSGSSYNEQFF.

This chain connects TRBV29-1 to TRBJ2-2; 7 bases match TRBD2. This CDR3 has 14 residues. Germline trimming cut 7 bases from V and 1 base from J; bases unmatched to any gene: 6. Germline values: CDR1 SQVTM, CDR2 ANQGSEA. CDR3 sequence (DNA): TGCAGCGCCCGAAAGCGGGAGAACACCGGGGAGCTGTTTTTT. Amino acid sequence: CSARKRENTGELFF.

The chain uses TRBV18 and TRBJ1-1; D is unresolved. With 2 bases removed from V and 4 bases from J, the gap between germline ends came to 14 bases. CDR1 and CDR2 from the germline V gene are KGHSH and LQKENI. The CDR3 runs 15 residues. The CDR3 bases are TGTGCCAGCTCACCAACGACACTACGGGGCACTGAAGCTTTCTTT. Translating gives CASSPTTLRGTEAFF.

The rearrangement links TRBV5-1 to TRBJ1-2; D call uncertain. Looked up from germline, CDR1 is SGHRS and CDR2 is YFSETQ. This CDR3 is built from 12 residues. Trimming removed 2 bases from V and 8 bases from J, with 10 bases in between. The CDR3 nucleotides are TGCGCCAGCAGCTTCGGACGAGGGGGCTACACCTTC. This encodes CASSFGRGGYTF.

This chain joins TRBV6-5 and TRBJ1-1, with 9 nucleotides matching TRBD1. Germline V gives CDR1 MNHEY, CDR2 SVGAGI. The CDR3 length is 15 residues. Losses at the gene ends were 5 bases for V and 7 bases for J; bases not matched to a gene: 11. The CDR3 DNA sequence: TGTGCCAGCAGTGCCCCGGGACAGGGCATCAGTGAAGCTTTCTTT. Residues: CASSAPGQGISEAFF.

In this sample, this clone turned up a few times. The chain uses TRBV19 and TRBJ1-1, with D maybe TRBD1 (5 bases). The V end was cut by 2 bases, the J end by 4 bases, with 23 bases between. Germline CDR1 and CDR2: LNHDA and SQIVND (reference sequence). This CDR3 comprises 18 residues. The CDR3 reads CASSINWTPLDPTTEAFF. The CDR3 DNA reads as TGTGCCAGTAGTATAAATTGGACACCACTCGACCCCACCACTGAAGCTTTCTTT.

This chain joins TRBV6-5 and TRBJ2-1; TRBD1 matches 8 bases. CDR3 length: 14 residues. V trimming: 10 bases; J trimming: 7 bases; junction bases outside the gene matches: 12. CDR1 and CDR2 (germline): MNHEY, SVGAGI. CDR3 sequence reads: CATTSGGYQNEQFF. The CDR3 region has the DNA TGTGCCACGACTTCAGGGGGCTACCAAAATGAGCAGTTCTTC.

The gene calls are TRBV15 and TRBJ2-2; 11 bases line up with TRBD2. The germline V gene encodes CDR1 LNHNV and CDR2 YYDKDF (reference sequence). CDR3 length: 16 residues. Germline trimming cut 5 bases from V and 5 bases from J; bases unmatched to any gene: 7. CDR3 loop: CATSPTSGIYTGELFF. CDR3 coding DNA: TGTGCCACCAGCCCGACTAGCGGGATATATACCGGGGAGCTGTTTTTT. Complete variable domain (other parts from reference TRBV15 and TRBJ2-2): DAMVIQNPRYQVTQFGKPVTLSCSQTLNHNVMYWYQQKSSQAPKLLFHYYDKDFNNEADTPDNFQSRRPNTSFCFLDIRSPGLGDTAMYLCATSPTSGIYTGELFFGEGSRLTVL.

CDR3 sequence reads: CAWGRIPDTQYF. The CDR3 bases are TGTGCCTGGGGCCGGATCCCAGATACGCAGTATTTT. The V gene is TRBV30, the J gene TRBJ2-3; unclear D gene. Trimming removed 5 bases at V and 4 bases at J, with 10 bases between. This CDR3 has 12 amino acids. In germline, CDR1 is GTSNPN, CDR2 SVGIG (reference sequence).

This clone showed up just a few times. As DNA, the CDR3 is TGTGCCAGCAGCTTAGGACGGGGGACTGAAGCTTTCTTT. Encoded protein: CASSLGRGTEAFF. The genes are TRBV11-2 and TRBJ1-1, with D maybe TRBD1 (5 bases). V dropped 1 base and J dropped 5 bases, with 8 bases sitting between them. Germline CDR1 is SGHAT and CDR2 is FQNNGV. This CDR3 has 13 amino acids.

The CDR3 spells CAWITPPGGGNYGYTF. The CDR3 DNA sequence: TGTGCCTGGATCACCCCTCCGGGGGGGGGAAACTATGGCTACACCTTC. The chain combines TRBV30 with TRBJ1-2; TRBD1 is a possible D gene (5 bases). The V gene lost 4 bases and the J gene lost 2 bases, with 20 bases spanning the gap. Germline V gene data show CDR1 as GTSNPN and CDR2 as SVGIG (reference sequence). The CDR3 runs to 16 residues.